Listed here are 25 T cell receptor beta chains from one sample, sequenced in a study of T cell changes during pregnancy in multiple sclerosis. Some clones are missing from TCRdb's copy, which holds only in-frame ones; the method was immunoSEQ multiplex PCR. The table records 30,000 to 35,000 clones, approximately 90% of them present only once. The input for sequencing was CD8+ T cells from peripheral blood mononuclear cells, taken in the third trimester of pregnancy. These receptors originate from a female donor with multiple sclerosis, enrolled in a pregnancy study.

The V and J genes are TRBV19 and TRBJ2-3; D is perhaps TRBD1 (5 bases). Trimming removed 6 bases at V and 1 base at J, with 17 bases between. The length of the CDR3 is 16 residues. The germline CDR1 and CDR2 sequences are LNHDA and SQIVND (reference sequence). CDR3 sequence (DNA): TGTGCCAGTAGCCTAGGGGCTGTCTTCGGCACAGATACGCAGTATTTT. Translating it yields CASSLGAVFGTDTQYF.

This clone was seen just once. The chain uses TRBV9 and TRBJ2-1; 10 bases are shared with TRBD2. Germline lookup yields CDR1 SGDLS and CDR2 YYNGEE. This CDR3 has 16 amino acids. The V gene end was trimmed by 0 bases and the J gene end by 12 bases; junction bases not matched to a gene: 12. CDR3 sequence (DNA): TGTGCCAGCAGCGTAGCAGTTAGCGGGGGGTACCTTGGGCAGTTCTTC. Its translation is CASSVAVSGGYLGQFF.

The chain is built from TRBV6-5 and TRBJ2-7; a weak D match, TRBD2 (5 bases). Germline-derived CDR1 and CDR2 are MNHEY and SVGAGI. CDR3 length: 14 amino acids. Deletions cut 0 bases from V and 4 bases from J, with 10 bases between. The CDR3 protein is CASSYSNSGYEQYF. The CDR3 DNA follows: TGTGCCAGCAGTTACTCGAACTCGGGATACGAGCAGTACTTC.

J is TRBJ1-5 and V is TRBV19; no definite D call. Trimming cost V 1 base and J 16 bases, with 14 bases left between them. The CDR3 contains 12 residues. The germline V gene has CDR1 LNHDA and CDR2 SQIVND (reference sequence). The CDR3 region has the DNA TGTGCCAGTAGTATAGTGGCTGGCGAGGCCCATTTT. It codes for CASSIVAGEAHF. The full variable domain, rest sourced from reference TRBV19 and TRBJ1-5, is DGGITQSPKYLFRKEGQNVTLSCEQNLNHDAMYWYRQDPGQGLRLIYYSQIVNDFQKGDIAEGYSVSREKKESFPLTVTSAQKNPTAFYLCASSIVAGEAHFGDGTRLSIL.

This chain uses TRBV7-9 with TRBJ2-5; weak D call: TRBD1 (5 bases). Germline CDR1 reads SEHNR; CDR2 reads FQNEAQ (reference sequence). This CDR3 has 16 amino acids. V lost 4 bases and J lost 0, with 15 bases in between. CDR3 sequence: CASSSHYRNDQETQYF. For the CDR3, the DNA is TGTGCCAGCAGCTCCCACTACAGGAACGACCAAGAGACCCAGTACTTC. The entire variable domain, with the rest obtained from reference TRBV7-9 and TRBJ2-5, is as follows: DTGVSQNPRHKITKRGQNVTFRCDPISEHNRLYWYRQTLGQGPEFLTYFQNEAQLEKSRLLSDRFSAERPKGSFSTLEIQRTEQGDSAMYLCASSSHYRNDQETQYFGPGTRLLVL.

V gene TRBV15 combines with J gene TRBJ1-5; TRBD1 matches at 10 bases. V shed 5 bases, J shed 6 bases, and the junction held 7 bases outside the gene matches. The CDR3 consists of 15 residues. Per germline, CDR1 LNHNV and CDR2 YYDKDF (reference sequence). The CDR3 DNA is TGTGCCACCAGCGGGGACAGGGGCGGGGGTCAGCCCCAGCATTTT. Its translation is CATSGDRGGGQPQHF.

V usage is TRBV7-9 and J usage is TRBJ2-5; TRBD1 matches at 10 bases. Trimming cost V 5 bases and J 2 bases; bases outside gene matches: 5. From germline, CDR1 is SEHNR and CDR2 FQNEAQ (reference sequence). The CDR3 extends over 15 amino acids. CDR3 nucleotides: TGTGCCAGCAGCGCCGGGACAGGGGATCAAGAGACCCAGTACTTC. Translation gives CASSAGTGDQETQYF.

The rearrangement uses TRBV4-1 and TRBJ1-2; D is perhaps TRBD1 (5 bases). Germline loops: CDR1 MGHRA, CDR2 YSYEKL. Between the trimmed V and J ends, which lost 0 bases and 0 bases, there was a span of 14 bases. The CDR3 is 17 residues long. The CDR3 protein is CASSQENKGPANYGYTF. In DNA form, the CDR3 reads TGCGCCAGCAGCCAAGAGAATAAGGGGCCAGCTAACTATGGCTACACCTTC.

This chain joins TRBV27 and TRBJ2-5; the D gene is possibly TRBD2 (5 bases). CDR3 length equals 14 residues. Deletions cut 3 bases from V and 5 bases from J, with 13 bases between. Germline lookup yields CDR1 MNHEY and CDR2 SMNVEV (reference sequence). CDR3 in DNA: TGTGCCAGCAGTTTTGGTGAGCGGCTGGAGACCCAGTACTTC. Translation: CASSFGERLETQYF.

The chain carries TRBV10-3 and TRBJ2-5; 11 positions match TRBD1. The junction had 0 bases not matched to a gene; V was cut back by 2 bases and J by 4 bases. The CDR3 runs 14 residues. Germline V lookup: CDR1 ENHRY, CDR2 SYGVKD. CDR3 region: CAISEGQGAETQYF. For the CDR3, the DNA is TGTGCCATCAGTGAGGGACAGGGGGCAGAGACCCAGTACTTC.

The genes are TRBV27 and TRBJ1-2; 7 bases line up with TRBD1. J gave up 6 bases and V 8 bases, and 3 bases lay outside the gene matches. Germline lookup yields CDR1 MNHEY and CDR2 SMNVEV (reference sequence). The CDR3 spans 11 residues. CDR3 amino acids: CASGQANGYTF. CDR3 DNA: TGTGCCAGCGGACAGGCGAATGGCTACACCTTC.

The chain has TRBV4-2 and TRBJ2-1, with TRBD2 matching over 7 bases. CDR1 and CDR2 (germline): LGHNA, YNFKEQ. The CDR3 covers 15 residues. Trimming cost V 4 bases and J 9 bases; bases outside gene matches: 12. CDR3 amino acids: CASSPLTGGFGEQFF. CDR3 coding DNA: TGTGCCAGCAGCCCGCTAACGGGGGGATTCGGTGAGCAGTTCTTC.

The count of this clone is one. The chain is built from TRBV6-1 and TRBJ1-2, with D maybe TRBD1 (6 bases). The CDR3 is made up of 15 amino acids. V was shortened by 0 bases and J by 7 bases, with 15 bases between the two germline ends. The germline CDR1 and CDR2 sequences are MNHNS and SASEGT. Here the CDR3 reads CASSEALRGDGGYTF. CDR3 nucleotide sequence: TGTGCCAGCAGTGAAGCGCTCAGGGGAGATGGTGGCTACACCTTC.

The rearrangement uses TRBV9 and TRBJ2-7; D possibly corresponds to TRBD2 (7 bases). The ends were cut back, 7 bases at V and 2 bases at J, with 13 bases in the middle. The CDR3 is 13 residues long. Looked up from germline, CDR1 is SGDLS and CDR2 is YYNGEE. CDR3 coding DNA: TGTGCCAGCGGGGGGGCCGGGGCCTACGAGCAGTACTTC. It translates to CASGGAGAYEQYF.

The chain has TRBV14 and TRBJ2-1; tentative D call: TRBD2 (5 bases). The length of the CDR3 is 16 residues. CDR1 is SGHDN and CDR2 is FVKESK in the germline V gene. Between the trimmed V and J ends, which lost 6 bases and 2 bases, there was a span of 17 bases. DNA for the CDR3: TGTGCCAGCAGTCGGCGGGCCGTAAACCCCTACAATGAGCAGTTCTTC. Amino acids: CASSRRAVNPYNEQFF.

The DNA for the CDR3 is TGTGCCAGCAGCCTCCCCCTAGCGGGGGTGGCACAAGAGACCCAGTACTTC. This translates into CASSLPLAGVAQETQYF. The chain couples TRBV7-2 to TRBJ2-5, with 10 bases lining up with TRBD2. This CDR3 spans 17 amino acids. Germline CDR1 and CDR2: SGHTA and FQGNSA. Trimming removed 5 bases from V and 2 bases from J; junction bases left unmatched: 11.

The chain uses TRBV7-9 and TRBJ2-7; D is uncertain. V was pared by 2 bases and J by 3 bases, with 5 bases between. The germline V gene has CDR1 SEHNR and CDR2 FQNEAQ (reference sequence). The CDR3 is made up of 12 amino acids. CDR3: CASSLPNYEQYF. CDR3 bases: TGTGCCAGCAGCTTACCCAACTACGAGCAGTACTTC.

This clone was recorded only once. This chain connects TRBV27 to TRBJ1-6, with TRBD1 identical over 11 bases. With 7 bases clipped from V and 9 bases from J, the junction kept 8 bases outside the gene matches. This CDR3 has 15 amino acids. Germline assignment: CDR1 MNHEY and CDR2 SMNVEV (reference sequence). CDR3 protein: CASTPGTGGGSPLHF. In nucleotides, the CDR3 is TGTGCCAGCACCCCGGGGACAGGGGGAGGTTCACCCCTCCACTTT.

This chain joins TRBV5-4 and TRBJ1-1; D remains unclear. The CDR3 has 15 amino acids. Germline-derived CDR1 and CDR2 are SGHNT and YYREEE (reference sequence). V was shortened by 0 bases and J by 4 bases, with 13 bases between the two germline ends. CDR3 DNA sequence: TGTGCCAGCAGCTTGGCCATAGGAAGAGGCACTGAAGCTTTCTTT. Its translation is CASSLAIGRGTEAFF.

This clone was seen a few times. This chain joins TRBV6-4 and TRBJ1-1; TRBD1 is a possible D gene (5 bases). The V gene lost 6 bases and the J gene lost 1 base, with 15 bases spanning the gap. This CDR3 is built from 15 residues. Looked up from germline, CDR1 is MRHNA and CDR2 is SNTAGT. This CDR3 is CASSPSGGTNTEAFF. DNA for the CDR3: TGTGCCAGCAGCCCCTCGGGGGGTACGAACACTGAAGCTTTCTTT.

The CDR3 loop is CAISESPGTSITDTQYF. In DNA, the CDR3 is TGTGCCATCAGTGAGTCTCCCGGGACTAGCATCACAGATACGCAGTATTTT. The gene calls are TRBV10-3 and TRBJ2-3; 9 bases agree with TRBD2. Germline V gives CDR1 ENHRY, CDR2 SYGVKD. V trimming: 0 bases; J trimming: 2 bases; junction bases outside the gene matches: 6. There are 17 residues in the CDR3.

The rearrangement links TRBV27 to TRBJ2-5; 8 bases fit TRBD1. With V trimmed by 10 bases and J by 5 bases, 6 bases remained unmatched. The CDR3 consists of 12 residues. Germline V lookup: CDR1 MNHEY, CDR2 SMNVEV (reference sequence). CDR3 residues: CAIGQGGETQYF. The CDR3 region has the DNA TGTGCCATCGGACAGGGAGGTGAGACCCAGTACTTC.

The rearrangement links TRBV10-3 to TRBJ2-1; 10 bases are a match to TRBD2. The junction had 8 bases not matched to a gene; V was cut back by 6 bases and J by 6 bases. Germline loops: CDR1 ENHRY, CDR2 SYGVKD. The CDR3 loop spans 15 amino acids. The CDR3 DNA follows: TGTGCCATCAGGGTTACTAGCGGGGTAACCAATGAGCAGTTCTTC. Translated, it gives CAIRVTSGVTNEQFF.

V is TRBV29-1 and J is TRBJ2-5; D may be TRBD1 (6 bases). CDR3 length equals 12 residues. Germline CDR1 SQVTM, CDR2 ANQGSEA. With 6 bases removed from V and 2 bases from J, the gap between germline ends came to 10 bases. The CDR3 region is CSVAGQQETQYF. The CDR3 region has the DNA TGCAGCGTCGCAGGACAGCAAGAGACCCAGTACTTC.

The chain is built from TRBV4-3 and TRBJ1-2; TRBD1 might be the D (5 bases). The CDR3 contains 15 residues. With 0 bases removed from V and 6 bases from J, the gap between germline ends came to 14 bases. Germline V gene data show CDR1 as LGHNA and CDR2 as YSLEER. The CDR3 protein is CASSQDAGILNGYTF. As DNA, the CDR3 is TGCGCCAGCAGCCAAGATGCAGGGATACTTAATGGCTACACCTTC.